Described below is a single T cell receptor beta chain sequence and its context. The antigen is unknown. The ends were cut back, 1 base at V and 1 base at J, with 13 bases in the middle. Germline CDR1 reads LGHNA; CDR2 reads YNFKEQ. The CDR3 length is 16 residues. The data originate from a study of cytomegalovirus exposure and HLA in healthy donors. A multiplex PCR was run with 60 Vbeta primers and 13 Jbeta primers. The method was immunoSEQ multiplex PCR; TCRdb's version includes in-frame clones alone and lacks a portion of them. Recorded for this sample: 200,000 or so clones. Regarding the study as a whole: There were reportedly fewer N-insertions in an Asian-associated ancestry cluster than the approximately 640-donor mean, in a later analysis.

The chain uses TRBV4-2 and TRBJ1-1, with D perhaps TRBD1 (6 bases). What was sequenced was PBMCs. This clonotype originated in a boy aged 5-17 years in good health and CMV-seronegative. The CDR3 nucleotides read TGTGCCAGCAGCCAAGCGGGTCTACAGGGGAACACTGAAGCTTTCTTT. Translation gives CASSQAGLQGNTEAFF.